The clone carrying this TCR beta chain was recorded only once. The table came from immunoSEQ multiplex PCR; TCRdb's copy has only in-frame clones and leaves some out. The sample has 160,000 or so clones; roughly 86% are singletons. The entry originates in a study of T cell responses to AZD1222 COVID-19 vaccine. The CDR3 spans 13 residues. Germline loops: CDR1 MNHEY, CDR2 SVGAGI. Deletions cut 8 bases from V and 0 bases from J, with 10 bases between. Material: peripheral blood, obtained on day 0 of AZD1222 vaccination. This sequence joins TRBV6-5 and TRBJ1-1; a weak D match, TRBD1 (6 bases). This clonotype originated in an adult in good health. CDR3 amino acids: CASYRDMNTEAFF. DNA of the CDR3: TGTGCCAGCTACAGGGATATGAACACTGAAGCTTTCTTT.